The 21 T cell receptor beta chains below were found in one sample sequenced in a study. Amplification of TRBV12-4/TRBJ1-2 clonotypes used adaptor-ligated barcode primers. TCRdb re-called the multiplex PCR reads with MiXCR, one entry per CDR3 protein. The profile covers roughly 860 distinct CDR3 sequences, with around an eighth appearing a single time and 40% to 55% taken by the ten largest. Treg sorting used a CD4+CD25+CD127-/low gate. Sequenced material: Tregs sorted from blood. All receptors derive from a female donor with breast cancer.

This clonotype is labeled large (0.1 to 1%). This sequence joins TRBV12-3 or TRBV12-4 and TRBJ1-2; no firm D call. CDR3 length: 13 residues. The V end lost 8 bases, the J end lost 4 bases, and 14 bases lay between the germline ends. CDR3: CASRGAGGYGYTF. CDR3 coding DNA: TGTGCCAGCCGAGGCGCGGGTGGCTATGGCTACACCTTC.

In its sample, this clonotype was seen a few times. The CDR3 loop is CASSPTGRGGYTF. CDR3 in DNA: TGTGCCAGCAGCCCCACAGGCCGTGGCGGCTACACCTTC. The chain is built from TRBV12-3 or TRBV12-4 and TRBJ1-2; a possible D gene is TRBD1 (5 bases). Trimming took 6 bases from V and 8 from J, leaving 16 bases between them. The CDR3 has 13 residues.

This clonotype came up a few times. In DNA form, the CDR3 reads TGTGCCAGCACCCTAATGGGACAGGTCTATGGCTACACCTTC. Residues: CASTLMGQVYGYTF. The chain couples TRBV12-3 or TRBV12-4 to TRBJ1-2; TRBD1 matches at 8 bases. V lost 7 bases and J lost 4; bases outside the gene matches: 8. The CDR3 is made up of 14 amino acids.

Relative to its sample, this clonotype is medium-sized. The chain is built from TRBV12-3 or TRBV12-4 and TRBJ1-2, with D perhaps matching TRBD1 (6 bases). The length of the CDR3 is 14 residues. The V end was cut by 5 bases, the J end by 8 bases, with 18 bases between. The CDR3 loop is CASSRQTGIEGYTF. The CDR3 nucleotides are TGTGCCAGCAGTCGACAAACAGGGATCGAAGGCTACACCTTC.

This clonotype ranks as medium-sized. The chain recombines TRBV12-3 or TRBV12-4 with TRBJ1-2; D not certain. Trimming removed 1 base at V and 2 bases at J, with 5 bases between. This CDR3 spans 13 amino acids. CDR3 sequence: CASSLGSNYGYTF. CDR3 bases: TGTGCCAGCAGTTTAGGGTCCAACTATGGCTACACCTTC.

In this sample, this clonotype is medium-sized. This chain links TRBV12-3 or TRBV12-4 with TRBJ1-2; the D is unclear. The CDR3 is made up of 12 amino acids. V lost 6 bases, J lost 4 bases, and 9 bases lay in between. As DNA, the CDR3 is TGTGCCAGCAGCTCAGGATTCTATGGCTACACCTTC. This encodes CASSSGFYGYTF.

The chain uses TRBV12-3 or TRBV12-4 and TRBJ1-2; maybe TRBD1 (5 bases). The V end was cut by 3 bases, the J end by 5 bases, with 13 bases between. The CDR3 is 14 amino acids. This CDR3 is CASSFGQGAYGYTF. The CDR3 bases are TGTGCCAGCAGTTTTGGGCAGGGAGCTTATGGCTACACCTTC.

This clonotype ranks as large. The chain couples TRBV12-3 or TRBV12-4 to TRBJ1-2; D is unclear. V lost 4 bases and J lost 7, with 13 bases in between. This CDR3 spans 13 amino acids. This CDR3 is CASSSSAAAGYTF. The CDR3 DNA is TGTGCCAGCAGTTCCTCGGCGGCCGCTGGCTACACCTTC.

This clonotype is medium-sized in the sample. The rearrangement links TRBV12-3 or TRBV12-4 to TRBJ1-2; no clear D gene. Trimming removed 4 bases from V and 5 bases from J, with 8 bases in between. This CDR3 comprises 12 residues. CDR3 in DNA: TGTGCCAGCAGTTCGAACTCATATGGCTACACCTTC. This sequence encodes CASSSNSYGYTF.

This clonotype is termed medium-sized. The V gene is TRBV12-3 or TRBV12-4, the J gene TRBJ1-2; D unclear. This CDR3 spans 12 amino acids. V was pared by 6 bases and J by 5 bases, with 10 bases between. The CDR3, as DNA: TGTGCCAGCAGCCTGCGTGGGTATGGCTACACCTTC. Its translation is CASSLRGYGYTF.

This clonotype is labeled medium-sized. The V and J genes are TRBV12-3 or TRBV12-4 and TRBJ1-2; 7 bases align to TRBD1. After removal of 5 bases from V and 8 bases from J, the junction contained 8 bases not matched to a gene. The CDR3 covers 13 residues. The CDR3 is CASSRQGREGYTF. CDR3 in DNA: TGTGCCAGCAGTCGACAGGGTAGGGAAGGCTACACCTTC.

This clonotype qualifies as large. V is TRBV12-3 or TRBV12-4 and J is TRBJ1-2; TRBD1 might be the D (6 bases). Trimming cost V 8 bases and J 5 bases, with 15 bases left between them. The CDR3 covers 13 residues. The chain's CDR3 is CASQGRGEYGYTF. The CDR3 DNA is TGTGCCAGCCAGGGGAGGGGCGAGTATGGCTACACCTTC.

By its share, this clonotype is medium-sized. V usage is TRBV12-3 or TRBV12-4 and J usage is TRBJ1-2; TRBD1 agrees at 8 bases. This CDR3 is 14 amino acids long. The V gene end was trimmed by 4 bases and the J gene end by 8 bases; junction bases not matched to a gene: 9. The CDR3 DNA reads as TGTGCCAGCAGTTATGACAGGGGAAATCAAGGCTACACCTTC. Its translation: CASSYDRGNQGYTF.

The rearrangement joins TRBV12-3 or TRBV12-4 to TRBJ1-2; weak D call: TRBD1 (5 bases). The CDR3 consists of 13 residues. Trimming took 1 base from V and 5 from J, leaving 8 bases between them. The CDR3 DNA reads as TGTGCCAGCAGTTTAGTGGCAGGGTATGGCTACACCTTC. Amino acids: CASSLVAGYGYTF.

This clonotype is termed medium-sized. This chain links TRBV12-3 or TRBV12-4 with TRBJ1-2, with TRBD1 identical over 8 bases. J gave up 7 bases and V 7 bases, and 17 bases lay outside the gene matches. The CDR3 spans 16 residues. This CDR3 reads CASTLGHGDRRSGYTF. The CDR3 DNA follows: TGTGCCAGCACTTTGGGCCACGGGGACAGGCGGTCTGGCTACACCTTC.

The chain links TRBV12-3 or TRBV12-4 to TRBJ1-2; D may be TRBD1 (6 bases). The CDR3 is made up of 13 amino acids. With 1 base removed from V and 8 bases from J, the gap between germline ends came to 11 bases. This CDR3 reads CASSLGRGQGYTF. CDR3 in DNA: TGTGCCAGCAGTTTAGGCAGGGGACAAGGCTACACCTTC.

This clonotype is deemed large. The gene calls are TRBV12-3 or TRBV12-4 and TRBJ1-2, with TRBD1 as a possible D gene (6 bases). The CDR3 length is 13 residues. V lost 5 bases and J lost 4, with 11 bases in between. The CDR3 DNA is TGTGCCAGCAGTACAGGGACCCGCTATGGCTACACCTTC. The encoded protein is CASSTGTRYGYTF.

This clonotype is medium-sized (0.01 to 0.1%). The CDR3 coding sequence is TGTGCCAGCACCCAGAAAGGGAACTATGGCTACACCTTC. Protein sequence: CASTQKGNYGYTF. This chain connects TRBV12-3 or TRBV12-4 to TRBJ1-2; D ambiguous. This CDR3 has 13 residues. V lost 7 bases to trimming and J lost 2 bases, with 11 bases between them.

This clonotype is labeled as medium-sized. The CDR3 coding sequence is TGTGCCAGCAGTCCCAACAGGGCCTCAGATGGCTACACCTTC. Encoded protein: CASSPNRASDGYTF. This chain uses TRBV12-3 or TRBV12-4 with TRBJ1-2; D possibly corresponds to TRBD1 (6 bases). The CDR3 length is 14 residues. Trimming stripped 5 bases from V and 6 bases from J, with 16 bases between.

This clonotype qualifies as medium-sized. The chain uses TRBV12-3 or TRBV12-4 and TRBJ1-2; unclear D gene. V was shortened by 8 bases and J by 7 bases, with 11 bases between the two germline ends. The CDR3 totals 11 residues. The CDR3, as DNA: TGTGCCAGCCAAGGGAGGGCTGGCTACACCTTC. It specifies CASQGRAGYTF.

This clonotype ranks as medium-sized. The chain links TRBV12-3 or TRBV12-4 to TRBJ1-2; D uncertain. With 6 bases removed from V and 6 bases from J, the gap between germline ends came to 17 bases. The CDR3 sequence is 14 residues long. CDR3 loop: CASSLHGRTNGYTF. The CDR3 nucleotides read TGTGCCAGCAGCCTACACGGACGGACCAATGGCTACACCTTC.